These 30 T cell receptor beta chains originate from one sample sequenced in a study of T cell repertoires in cytomegalovirus infection. From the reads, TCRdb called clonotypes with MiXCR, one entry per CDR3 protein. The sample holds some 130,000 distinct CDR3 sequences, 20% to 30% seen once. Their recognized antigens are unknown. The specimen was PBMCs, sequenced either directly or after in vitro stimulation (not recorded which). All receptors derive from a human donor in good health (CMV status not recorded). Some clones in this sample may be carry-over from other donors' samples.

This clonotype was counted only a few times. The rearrangement joins TRBV28 to TRBJ1-4; 7 bases fit TRBD1. V was pared by 6 bases and J by 3 bases, with 7 bases of the junction left unmatched. This CDR3 contains 15 residues. CDR1 MDHEN and CDR2 SYDVKM come from the germline V gene. CDR3 amino acids: CASRQTDRANEKLFF. The CDR3 DNA reads as TGTGCCAGCAGGCAAACCGACAGGGCTAATGAAAAACTGTTTTTT.

This rearrangement joins TRBV4-1 to TRBJ1-1; no reliable D call. Per germline, CDR1 MGHRA and CDR2 YSYEKL. This CDR3 is built from 14 residues. V lost 4 bases to trimming and J lost 4 bases, with 13 bases between them. CDR3 sequence (DNA): TGCGCCAGCAGCCCATTTGGACGGGTCACTGAAGCTTTCTTT. Encoded protein: CASSPFGRVTEAFF.

V usage is TRBV5-4 and J usage is TRBJ2-3, with D possibly TRBD2 on 5 matching bases. V gave up 7 bases and J gave up 5 bases, with 14 bases separating them. Germline loops: CDR1 SGHNT, CDR2 YYREEE (reference sequence). The CDR3 spans 13 residues. CDR3 nucleotide sequence: TGTGCCAGCCCCGGGATTAGTGAAGATACGCAGTATTTT. It codes for CASPGISEDTQYF.

The table lists this clonotype with many counts. The chain combines TRBV4-1 with TRBJ1-2; 8 bases line up with TRBD1. The CDR3 has 15 amino acids. The V gene end was trimmed by 2 bases and the J gene end by 4 bases; junction bases not matched to a gene: 6. Per germline, CDR1 MGHRA and CDR2 YSYEKL. This CDR3 is CASSQTDRASYGYTF. CDR3 in DNA: TGCGCCAGCAGCCAAACGGACAGGGCCTCCTATGGCTACACCTTC.

This clonotype was detected once. CDR3 amino acids: CASSQVRPNSYNEQFF. CDR3 nucleotides: TGCGCCAGCAGCCAAGTTCGGCCGAACTCCTACAATGAGCAGTTCTTC. The V call is TRBV4-3, the J call TRBJ2-1; D gene unclear. The CDR3 sequence is 16 residues long. Trimming took off 1 base at V and 0 bases at J, with 10 bases between the two ends. Germline lookup yields CDR1 LGHNA and CDR2 YSLEER.

This clonotype was found a few times. This sequence joins TRBV4-3 and TRBJ2-3, with 9 bases aligning to TRBD2. The ends lost 0 bases at V and 6 bases at J; junction bases unmatched: 19. Germline CDR1 LGHNA, CDR2 YSLEER. CDR3 size: 20 residues. The CDR3 DNA reads TGCGCCAGCAGCCAAGATCGCCAAGCGGGGGGTGGAGACTCAGGGGATACGCAGTATTTT. Translating gives CASSQDRQAGGGDSGDTQYF.

V and J are TRBV10-3 and TRBJ2-1; 8 bases are a match to TRBD1. CDR3 size: 14 residues. Germline CDR1 ENHRY, CDR2 SYGVKD. V lost 6 bases and J lost 6; bases outside the gene matches: 7. CDR3 amino acids: CAIRASDRANEQFF. The DNA for the CDR3 is TGTGCCATCAGGGCCTCGGACAGGGCCAATGAGCAGTTCTTC.

This clonotype was picked up a small number of times. The genes are TRBV11-3 and TRBJ1-1; D is undetermined. CDR1 and CDR2 from the germline V gene are SGHNT and YENEEA. V was shortened by 2 bases and J by 3 bases, with 10 bases between the two germline ends. This CDR3 is 14 amino acids long. Here the CDR3 reads CASSLRPPDTEAFF. For the CDR3, the DNA is TGTGCCAGCAGCTTAAGGCCGCCAGACACTGAAGCTTTCTTT.

CDR3 sequence reads: CATSDLRSGMFRYEQYV. The CDR3 coding sequence is TGTGCCACCAGTGATTTGAGGAGCGGGATGTTTCGCTACGAGCAGTACGTC. The chain employs TRBV24-1 and TRBJ2-7; TRBD2 matches 7 bases. The V and J ends lost 0 bases and 3 bases, in that order; junction bases with no gene match: 10. CDR3 length: 17 amino acids. Germline CDR1 is KGHDR and CDR2 is SFDVKD.

This clonotype appeared a single time. Its ends do not fully match the called genes, so a read error is possible. The rearrangement links TRBV7-7 to TRBJ1-2; 8 bases line up with TRBD1. The CDR3 loop spans 15 amino acids. Germline CDR1 reads SSHAT; CDR2 reads FNYEAQ (reference sequence). The CDR3 reads CASSPGQGPNYGYTF. The DNA of the CDR3 is TGCGCCAGCAGCCCCGGACAGGGACCTAACTATGGCTACACCTTC.

This clonotype was counted a few times. This rearrangement joins TRBV12-3 or TRBV12-4 to TRBJ2-7, with 7 nucleotides matching TRBD2. The CDR3 loop spans 14 amino acids. V shed 2 bases and J 8 bases; nucleotides not matched to a gene: 9. This chain's CDR3 is CASSLSAGTPQQYF. CDR3 in DNA: TGTGCCAGCAGTTTATCAGCGGGAACCCCCCAGCAGTACTTC.

CDR3 coding DNA: TGTGCCAGCAGCTGGGGACAGCTGTATGGCTACACCTTC. This codes for CASSWGQLYGYTF. The chain carries TRBV7-9 and TRBJ1-2; 7 nucleotides align to TRBD1. V trimming: 4 bases; J trimming: 5 bases; junction bases outside the gene matches: 4. The CDR3 is made up of 13 amino acids. Per germline, CDR1 SEHNR and CDR2 FQNEAQ (reference sequence).

This clonotype was detected a few times. The chain recombines TRBV29-1 with TRBJ2-5; 8 bases agree with TRBD2. There are 17 residues in the CDR3. Germline CDR1 is SQVTM and CDR2 is ANQGSEA. The ends lost 4 bases at V and 6 bases at J; junction bases unmatched: 19. CDR3 DNA: TGCAGCGTTGGGGAAGGAGCGGGAGACTGGTTTTCCAAGACCCAGTACTTC. It codes for CSVGEGAGDWFSKTQYF.

CDR3 in DNA: TGTGCCAGCAGCTCGGGACAGCGTTACGAGCAGTACTTC. It yields the protein CASSSGQRYEQYF. This sequence joins TRBV5-4 and TRBJ2-7; TRBD1 matches 7 bases. This CDR3 has 13 amino acids. V was pared by 3 bases and J by 4 bases, with 4 bases of the junction left unmatched. CDR1 and CDR2 from the germline V gene are SGHNT and YYREEE (reference sequence). Drawing the rest from reference TRBV5-4 and TRBJ2-7, the complete variable domain is ETGVTQSPTHLIKTRGQQVTLRCSSQSGHNTVSWYQQALGQGPQFIFQYYREEENGRGNFPPRFSGLQFPNYSSELNVNALELDDSALYLCASSSGQRYEQYFGPGTRLTVT.

At least ten counts were recorded for this clonotype. This sequence joins TRBV7-8 and TRBJ2-3; possibly TRBD2 for D (6 bases). V was clipped by 5 bases and J by 1 base, with 28 bases between them. Per the germline V gene, CDR1 is SGHVS and CDR2 is FQNEAQ. There are 20 residues in the CDR3. The CDR3 coding sequence is TGTGCCAGCAGCCCAAGGACGGTTACGGCTGGGAGGTGGGGCACAGATACGCAGTATTTT. Amino acid sequence: CASSPRTVTAGRWGTDTQYF. The whole variable domain, remainder taken from reference TRBV7-8 and TRBJ2-3, is GAGVSQSPRYKVAKRGQDVALRCDPISGHVSLFWYQQALGQGPEFLTYFQNEAQLDKSGLPSDRFFAERPEGSVSTLKIQRTQQEDSAVYLCASSPRTVTAGRWGTDTQYFGPGTRLTVL.

This clonotype showed up many times. The chain links TRBV7-2 to TRBJ1-1; D is uncertain. This CDR3 contains 13 residues. Germline V gives CDR1 SGHTA, CDR2 FQGNSA. Between the trimmed V and J ends, which lost 2 bases and 1 base, there was a span of 5 bases. The CDR3 loop is CASSLIQNTEAFF. The CDR3 nucleotides read TGTGCCAGCAGCTTAATACAGAACACTGAAGCTTTCTTT.

This clonotype was detected many times. V and J are TRBV6-6 and TRBJ2-1; D perhaps matches TRBD2 (5 bases). The CDR3 totals 14 residues. With 2 bases removed from V and 4 bases from J, the gap between germline ends came to 9 bases. The germline V gene encodes CDR1 MNHNY and CDR2 SVGAGI (reference sequence). The CDR3 loop reads CASSYEGVYNEQFF. The CDR3 DNA reads TGTGCCAGCAGTTACGAGGGAGTTTACAATGAGCAGTTCTTC.

The chain uses TRBV6-2 or TRBV6-3 and TRBJ1-4; TRBD1 matches 9 bases. This CDR3 has 14 amino acids. Germline V gene sequence: CDR1 MNHEY, CDR2 SVGEGT. V was pared by 6 bases and J by 9 bases, with 8 bases of the junction left unmatched. CDR3 region: CASSYGTGLKKLFF. CDR3 in DNA: TGTGCCAGCAGCTACGGGACAGGGTTGAAAAAACTGTTTTTT.

This clonotype was detected only a few times. The chain has TRBV29-1 and TRBJ2-3, with 10 bases matching TRBD2. Germline assignment: CDR1 SQVTM and CDR2 ANQGSEA. With 6 bases clipped from V and 8 bases from J, the junction kept 14 bases outside the gene matches. The CDR3 extends over 15 amino acids. CDR3 bases: TGCAGCGTCAGCCGGGGTCTAGCGGGAGAGGGTACGCAGTATTTT. Translating gives CSVSRGLAGEGTQYF.

The table lists this clonotype with a few counts. The chain carries TRBV5-4 and TRBJ2-7; D unresolved. The length of the CDR3 is 15 residues. The germline V gene encodes CDR1 SGHNT and CDR2 YYREEE (reference sequence). V was trimmed by 0 bases and J by 6 bases, leaving 16 bases between them. The CDR3 bases are TGTGCCAGCAGCTTGGATGCGCGGAGTTCTCGCGAGCAGTACGTC. Encoded protein: CASSLDARSSREQYV.

This clonotype was picked up a small number of times. The chain couples TRBV6-2 or TRBV6-3 to TRBJ2-1; the match to TRBD2 covers 11 bases. The CDR3 has 20 amino acids. The germline CDR1 and CDR2 sequences are MNHEY and SVGEGT. V shed 3 bases, J shed 8 bases, and the junction held 21 bases outside the gene matches. CDR3 residues: CASSYSSPRLAGFTVYEQFF. The CDR3 nucleotides read TGTGCCAGCAGTTATTCATCCCCTCGACTAGCGGGGTTTACGGTTTATGAGCAGTTCTTC.

This clonotype has more than one count but fewer than ten. The rearrangement links TRBV18 to TRBJ2-2, with 9 positions matching TRBD2. The ends lost 3 bases at V and 5 bases at J; junction bases unmatched: 19. Per germline, CDR1 KGHSH and CDR2 LQKENI. This CDR3 has 20 amino acids. The CDR3 loop is CASSPLRFPSGNSRTGELFF. The DNA for the CDR3 is TGTGCCAGCTCACCCCTCCGATTTCCTAGCGGGAACTCCAGGACCGGGGAGCTGTTTTTT. The entire variable domain, with the rest obtained from reference TRBV18 and TRBJ2-2, is as follows: NAGVMQNPRHLVRRRGQEARLRCSPMKGHSHVYWYRQLPEEGLKFMVYLQKENIIDESGMPKERFSAEFPKEGPSILRIQQVVRGDSAAYFCASSPLRFPSGNSRTGELFFGEGSRLTVL.

V and J are TRBV20-1 and TRBJ1-1; D is unresolved. The germline V and J ends were trimmed by 3 bases and 0 bases, with 8 bases remaining between them. Germline lookup yields CDR1 DFQATT and CDR2 SNEGSKA (reference sequence). The CDR3 sequence is 13 residues long. The CDR3 spells CSARWGMNTEAFF. As DNA, the CDR3 is TGCAGTGCTAGGTGGGGAATGAACACTGAAGCTTTCTTT.

A few counts support this clonotype. The rearrangement joins TRBV13 to TRBJ2-4, with TRBD2 as a possible D gene (6 bases). The V end was cut by 3 bases, the J end by 7 bases, with 10 bases between. Germline CDR1 and CDR2: PRHDT and FYEKMQ (reference sequence). The CDR3 runs to 13 residues. The DNA for the CDR3 is TGTGCCAGCAGCTTGAGTCGGGAGAACATTCAGTACTTC. This gives the protein CASSLSRENIQYF.

The table lists this clonotype with many counts. The genes are TRBV7-2 and TRBJ1-3; 7 positions agree with TRBD1. From germline, CDR1 is SGHTA and CDR2 FQGNSA. Trimming at V came to 5 bases and at J to 4 bases, leaving 8 bases not matched to a gene. The CDR3 spans 15 residues. CDR3 nucleotides: TGTGCCAGCAGCCCAAACAGGGGTATCGGAAACACCATATATTTT. This gives the protein CASSPNRGIGNTIYF.

This clonotype was detected many times. The rearrangement uses TRBV7-6 and TRBJ2-7; weak D call: TRBD2 (5 bases). The CDR3 consists of 13 residues. Between the trimmed V and J ends, which lost 5 bases and 4 bases, there was a span of 12 bases. Germline-derived CDR1 and CDR2 are SGHVS and FNYEAQ. The CDR3 region has the DNA TGTGCCAGCAGCCCCGGACTGACTTACGAGCAGTACGTC. It encodes CASSPGLTYEQYV.

The chain combines TRBV6-2 or TRBV6-3 with TRBJ2-1; TRBD1 might be the D (5 bases). V lost 4 bases to trimming and J lost 9 bases, with 13 bases between them. This CDR3 region has 13 residues. Germline V gene sequence: CDR1 MNHEY, CDR2 SVGEGT. Written as DNA, the CDR3 is TGTGCCAGCAGTTTCCAGGGTAGGAGTGAGCAGTTCTTC. It encodes CASSFQGRSEQFF.

This clonotype was seen a handful of times. The rearrangement joins TRBV6-5 to TRBJ2-5; 10 nucleotides agree with TRBD2. Looked up from germline, CDR1 is MNHEY and CDR2 is SVGAGI. V shed 0 bases and J 4 bases; nucleotides not matched to a gene: 2. This CDR3 is built from 15 residues. For the CDR3, the DNA is TGTGCCAGCAGTTACTCGGCTAGCGGGAGAGAGACCCAGTACTTC. Its translation: CASSYSASGRETQYF.

This rearrangement joins TRBV6-5 to TRBJ2-5; 12 bases match TRBD2. Germline V gene sequence: CDR1 MNHEY, CDR2 SVGAGI. V was clipped by 8 bases and J by 2 bases; unmatched bases: 15. The CDR3 length is 18 residues. The CDR3 is CASRRGASGRAVQETQYF. CDR3 sequence (DNA): TGTGCCAGCCGGAGGGGGGCTAGCGGGAGGGCCGTACAAGAGACCCAGTACTTC.

This clonotype has at least ten counts. The chain is built from TRBV11-2 and TRBJ2-4; D ambiguous. Germline assignment: CDR1 SGHAT and CDR2 FQNNGV. Trimming removed 1 base from V and 7 bases from J, with 11 bases in between. The CDR3 sequence is 14 residues long. The DNA for the CDR3 is TGTGCCAGCAGCTTAGGTAGAACGAGCAACATTCAGTACTTC. Translating gives CASSLGRTSNIQYF. The whole variable domain, remainder taken from reference TRBV11-2 and TRBJ2-4, is EAGVAQSPRYKIIEKRQSVAFWCNPISGHATLYWYQQILGQGPKLLIQFQNNGVVDDSQLPKDRFSAERLKGVDSTLKIQPAKLEDSAVYLCASSLGRTSNIQYFGAGTRLSVL.